This entry is about one T cell receptor beta chain. A quantity of about 0.45 to 1 ug RNA underwent reverse transcription using random hexamers. TCRdb re-called the immunoSEQ multiplex PCR reads through MiXCR, storing one row per CDR3 protein. The table includes 100,000 to 150,000 distinct CDR3 sequences, around 94% detected once. J was trimmed by 10 bases and V by 0 bases; bases with no gene match: 10. The CDR3 runs to 16 residues. Germline V lookup: CDR1 LGHDT, CDR2 YNNKEL (reference sequence). This record belongs to a study of CD8 T cells in Susac syndrome. This receptor was taken from a human donor in good health. Sequenced: CD4+ T cells from PBMCs. This chain uses TRBV3-1 with TRBJ2-1; 9 nucleotides agree with TRBD2. Here the CDR3 DNA reads TGTGCCAGCAGCCAAGATTTGGCGGGAGGGCCGAGGGAGCAGTTCTTC. It yields the protein CASSQDLAGGPREQFF.